Listed below are T cell receptor beta chains from one sample, sequenced in a study of identical twins. TCRdb itself ran the 5' RACE reads through MiXCR, one entry per CDR3 protein. Of about 1.7 million distinct CDR3 sequences in the sample, 32% are singletons; the top ten hold about 0.25%. The sample was cord blood. These receptors were collected from a newborn girl in good health. The conserved cysteine and the conserved F or W are not part of the CDR3 here. The order of the fields is CDR3 protein, V gene, D gene. D genes are given only for firm matches.

ASSQGTSGRGEQY | TRBV4-1 | TRBD2
ASSQPPGQGNEKLF | TRBV4-2 | TRBD1
ASSHPKRPEKLF | TRBV4-2 | -
ASDRAPYGYT | TRBV2 | TRBD1
ASSTRLAGGMTDTQY | TRBV12-3/TRBV12-4 | TRBD2
ASSYSGTLGQF | TRBV12-3/TRBV12-4 | -
SVRQGAGQPQH | TRBV29-1 | TRBD1
ASSSGRLSYGYT | TRBV4-1 | -
ASSSGTGKQPQH | TRBV7-9 | TRBD1
ASSLGRAGTDTQY | TRBV5-1 | -
ATSRDRGGSGEQY | TRBV15 | TRBD2
ATSRVWGLASEQF | TRBV15 | TRBD2
SVGQVRGYKQY | TRBV29-1 | TRBD1
AWSVGSGLF | TRBV30 | -
ASSPFTGCGQPQH | TRBV2 | -
AGSPDRVAKNIRY | TRBV25-1 | -
SARDHRLDGTDTQY | TRBV20-1 | -
ASPRAYGYT | TRBV2 | -
SVEGLPTDTQY | TRBV29-1 | -
AISGTEPYEQY | TRBV10-3 | -
ASSLDLDRVQGYT | TRBV7-9 | -
SARGRFSPDTDTQY | TRBV20-1 | -
ASRLNRVVETQY | TRBV28 | -
ASSLAARSYNEQF | TRBV5-1 | TRBD2
SASHPGINTGELF | TRBV20-1 | -